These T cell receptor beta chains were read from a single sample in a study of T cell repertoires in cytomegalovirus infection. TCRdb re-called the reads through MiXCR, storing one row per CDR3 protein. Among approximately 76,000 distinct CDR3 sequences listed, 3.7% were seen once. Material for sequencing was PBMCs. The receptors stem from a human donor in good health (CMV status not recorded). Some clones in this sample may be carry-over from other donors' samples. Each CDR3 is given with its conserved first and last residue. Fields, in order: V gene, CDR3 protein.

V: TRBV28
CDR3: CASLEANQPQHF

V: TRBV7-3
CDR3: CASSLTGKAEAFF

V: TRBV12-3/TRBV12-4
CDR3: CASSLESGIAEAFF

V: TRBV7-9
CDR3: CASSSDPTDTQYF

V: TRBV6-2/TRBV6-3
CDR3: CASSYNPGTHTGELFF

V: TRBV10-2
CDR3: CASSDGTGWNSPLHF

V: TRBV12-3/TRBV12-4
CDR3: CASGTALWIYYGYTF

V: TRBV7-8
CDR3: CASSFHYIGTVRVDTDTQYF

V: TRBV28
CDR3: CASSGGRETQETQYF

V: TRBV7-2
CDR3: CASGWSVNEKLFF

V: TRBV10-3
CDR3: CAIKGQMNTEAFF

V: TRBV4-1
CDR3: CASSQKEMGNTQYF

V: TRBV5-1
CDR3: CASSVEETQYF

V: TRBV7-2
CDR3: CASSRSEGGETQYF

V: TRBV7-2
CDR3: CASSPGLAGGPVDTDTQYF

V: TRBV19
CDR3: CASSMWSGPYNEQFF

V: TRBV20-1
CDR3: CSARDSGGVQETQYF

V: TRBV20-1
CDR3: CSASPVLTGGYTF

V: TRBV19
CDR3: CASSIGVNAYGYTF

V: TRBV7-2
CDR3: CASSFWESGGYTF